The source of this T cell receptor (beta chain) is a study of blood T cell repertoires in COVID-19. V lost 4 bases to trimming and J lost 7 bases; unmatched junction nucleotides: 2. CDR1 SGHAT and CDR2 FQNNGV come from the germline V gene. CDR3 length: 14 residues. Some clones are missing from TCRdb's copy, which holds only in-frame ones; the method was immunoSEQ multiplex PCR. Of about 140,000 clones in the sample, 70% to 90% were seen once. The sequence derives from an older woman with acute or convalescent COVID-19. The chain links TRBV11-2 to TRBJ1-6, with 9 bases fitting TRBD1. Sequenced input: peripheral blood. The CDR3 spells CASSSGQGNSPLHF. The CDR3, as DNA: TGTGCCAGCAGCTCAGGACAGGGGAATTCACCCCTCCACTTT.